Listed here are 18 T cell receptor beta chains from one sample, sequenced in a study of regulatory T cells in long-lasting Graves disease. Time point described: newly diagnosed GD, antithyroid drugs for less than 3 months. Scientists built the TCR library using RNA that was extracted from PBMCs. According to the study, TCR beta libraries were built with iRepertoire HTBI primers and CDR3-region Arm-PCR. From the multiplex PCR reads, TCRdb called clonotypes with MiXCR, one entry per CDR3 protein. The table includes under 450,000 distinct CDR3 sequences, about an eighth detected once. The same sample was also used in a study of T cells in Graves' hyperthyroidism and ophthalmopathy.

Here the sequenced sample was peripheral blood mononuclear cells (PBMCs), taken at new diagnosis, from a patient treated with antithyroid drugs. The receptors stem from a young woman with Graves disease.

In this sample, this clonotype turned up many times. The gene calls are TRBV6-1 and TRBJ1-5; the match to TRBD1 covers 9 bases. Germline values: CDR1 MNHNS, CDR2 SASEGT. This CDR3 comprises 15 residues. The V segment lost 8 bases and the J segment 4 bases; nucleotides outside the gene matches: 9. This chain's CDR3 is CASQMTGGRNQPQHF. The CDR3 DNA follows: TGTGCCAGCCAAATGACAGGGGGAAGGAATCAGCCCCAGCATTTT.

The V call is TRBV6-9, the J call TRBJ2-1; 8 positions match TRBD2. V was pared by 2 bases and J by 7 bases, with 4 bases of the junction left unmatched. CDR1 is MNHGY, CDR2 SVAAGI, per germline. The CDR3 contains 14 residues. CDR3 in amino acids: CASSYTGTRNEQFF. For the CDR3, the DNA is TGTGCCAGCAGTTATACCGGGACTAGGAATGAGCAGTTCTTC.

This clonotype was counted at least ten times. Here the CDR3 DNA reads TGTGCCAGCAGCGTCACCTTAGGGCAAGAGACCCAGTACTTC. It yields the protein CASSVTLGQETQYF. V gene TRBV11-1 combines with J gene TRBJ2-5; D unclear. The CDR3 is made up of 14 amino acids. The V gene lost 5 bases and the J gene lost 2 bases, with 12 bases spanning the gap. CDR1 is SGHAT and CDR2 is FQDESV in the germline V gene (reference sequence).

The table lists this clonotype with many counts. This sequence joins TRBV27 and TRBJ2-5, with D perhaps TRBD2 (6 bases). The CDR3 length is 14 residues. The V and J ends lost 4 bases and 2 bases respectively, with 11 bases between them. Germline assignment: CDR1 MNHEY and CDR2 SMNVEV (reference sequence). CDR3 sequence: CASSSIAGQETQYF. CDR3 sequence (DNA): TGTGCCAGCAGTTCCATCGCGGGGCAAGAGACCCAGTACTTC.

The sample holds many counts of this clonotype. The rearrangement links TRBV20-1 to TRBJ2-5, with D unclear. Trimming removed 4 bases at V and 5 bases at J, with 14 bases between. This CDR3 region has 13 residues. Germline V gene data show CDR1 as DFQATT and CDR2 as SNEGSKA (reference sequence). Here the CDR3 reads CSATGRNWETQYF. The CDR3 region has the DNA TGCAGTGCTACTGGACGCAATTGGGAGACCCAGTACTTC.

This clonotype appeared a single time. A read error may be the cause here, since a much bigger clone is one base away. The chain couples TRBV20-1 to TRBJ2-7; either TRBD1 or TRBD2 may supply D (5 bases each). Trimming pared 6 bases from V and 5 bases from J, leaving 23 bases between. This CDR3 comprises 15 residues. CDR1 and CDR2 from the germline V gene are DFQATT and SNEGSKA (reference sequence). The CDR3 coding sequence is TGCAGTGCCAGCCCGAGAGGGACGGTTTACCACGAGCAGTACTTC. It is translated as CSASPRGTVYHEQYF.

This clonotype appeared many times. The chain joins TRBV10-3 to TRBJ1-2; unclear D gene. The germline CDR1 and CDR2 sequences are ENHRY and SYGVKD. With 6 bases removed from V and 2 bases from J, the gap between germline ends came to 4 bases. The CDR3 spans 11 residues. The chain's CDR3 is CAIRQNYGYTF. CDR3 sequence (DNA): TGTGCCATCAGACAGAACTATGGCTACACCTTC.

This clonotype was counted at least ten times. The gene calls are TRBV7-9 and TRBJ1-2, with 8 bases identical to TRBD1. The ends lost 5 bases at V and 8 bases at J; junction bases unmatched: 16. Germline values: CDR1 SEHNR, CDR2 FQNEAQ (reference sequence). The CDR3 has 16 residues. In DNA, the CDR3 is TGTGCCAGCAGCGCGCGGTCGGACAGGGTCTCGCTCGGCTACACCTTC. This sequence encodes CASSARSDRVSLGYTF.

The chain is built from TRBV6-5 and TRBJ1-5; 8 positions agree with TRBD1. Per the germline V gene, CDR1 is MNHEY and CDR2 is SVGAGI. The CDR3 extends over 16 amino acids. V lost 0 bases, J lost 6 bases, and 7 bases stayed unmatched. In DNA, the CDR3 is TGTGCCAGCAGTTACTCGACAGGGGAGTCGGGTCAGCCCCAGCATTTT. Translation: CASSYSTGESGQPQHF.

This clonotype was observed a few times. The genes are TRBV27 and TRBJ1-6; the D gene is possibly TRBD1 (5 bases). Germline V CDR1 and CDR2: MNHEY, SMNVEV (reference sequence). CDR3 length equals 17 residues. V dropped 3 bases and J dropped 2 bases, with 14 bases sitting between them. This CDR3 reads CASSFNAGRTYNSPLHF. The CDR3 DNA is TGTGCCAGCAGTTTTAACGCAGGGCGTACCTATAATTCACCCCTCCACTTT.

This clonotype was counted at least ten times. The V gene is TRBV10-1, the J gene TRBJ2-2, with a tentative D call TRBD2 (5 bases). V was shortened by 0 bases and J by 3 bases, with 14 bases between the two germline ends. The V gene's germline CDR1 is WNHNN and CDR2 SYGVQD (reference sequence). CDR3 length equals 17 residues. In nucleotides, the CDR3 is TGCGCCAGCAGTGAGTCGGGAATTAGCGAGCACACCGGGGAGCTGTTTTTT. This translates into CASSESGISEHTGELFF.

This clonotype was found many times. The chain has TRBV15 and TRBJ2-3; D perhaps matches TRBD2 (6 bases). The CDR3 consists of 17 residues. V gave up 2 bases and J gave up 4 bases, with 19 bases separating them. Germline V gives CDR1 LNHNV, CDR2 YYDKDF (reference sequence). DNA for the CDR3: TGTGCCACCAGCAGAAACGTTCGGGCGGGGCCGGCAGATACGCAGTATTTT. Protein: CATSRNVRAGPADTQYF.

The table lists this clonotype with many counts. V gene TRBV7-2 combines with J gene TRBJ2-7, with TRBD2 identical over 9 bases. The length of the CDR3 is 15 residues. Germline values: CDR1 SGHTA, CDR2 FQGNSA. The ends lost 6 bases at V and 5 bases at J; junction bases unmatched: 11. The CDR3 nucleotides are TGTGCCAGCAGTACAACCGGGACTAGCACCCACGAGCAGTACTTC. Protein product: CASSTTGTSTHEQYF.

The chain combines TRBV5-6 with TRBJ2-1; D is perhaps TRBD2 (6 bases). V lost 9 bases, J lost 12 bases, and 22 bases lay in between. Germline CDR1 reads SGHDT; CDR2 reads YYEEEE. The CDR3 is made up of 13 amino acids. The CDR3 region is CATLRAGLSGQFF. The CDR3 coding sequence is TGTGCCACCCTCCGGGCGGGGTTATCTGGGCAGTTCTTC.

The rearrangement uses TRBV3-1 and TRBJ2-5, with TRBD2 matching over 9 bases. Germline V gene lookup returns CDR1 LGHDT and CDR2 YNNKEL (reference sequence). Trimming removed 6 bases from V and 4 bases from J; junction bases left unmatched: 12. This CDR3 contains 16 residues. CDR3: CASSHAWTSDIETQYF. The CDR3 DNA reads as TGTGCCAGCAGTCATGCTTGGACTAGCGATATAGAGACCCAGTACTTC.

This rearrangement joins TRBV5-5 to TRBJ1-2; a weak D match, TRBD1 (6 bases). The V gene lost 1 base and the J gene lost 1 base, with 11 bases spanning the gap. The CDR3 sequence is 15 residues long. Germline V gene sequence: CDR1 SGHKS, CDR2 YYEKEE (reference sequence). The CDR3 DNA follows: TGTGCCAGCAGCTTGTATGACAGGCTTAACTATGGCTACACCTTC. This translates into CASSLYDRLNYGYTF.

The CDR3: CASSLGQFYSNQPQHF. CDR3 bases: TGTGCCAGCAGCCTTGGACAGTTTTATAGCAATCAGCCCCAGCATTTT. V is TRBV2 and J is TRBJ1-5, with a tentative D call TRBD1 (6 bases). This CDR3 comprises 16 residues. V was trimmed by 6 bases and J by 0 bases, leaving 15 bases between them. Per the germline V gene, CDR1 is SNHLY and CDR2 is FYNNEI.

This clonotype was counted many times. The chain has TRBV6-9 and TRBJ2-2; D remains ambiguous. V lost 3 bases and J 0 bases, leaving 8 bases between the germline ends. CDR1 and CDR2 (germline): MNHGY, SVAAGI. There are 15 residues in the CDR3. CDR3 residues: CASSYRHANTGELFF. The CDR3 DNA reads TGTGCCAGCAGTTACCGACACGCGAACACCGGGGAGCTGTTTTTT.